Each of the 7 T cell receptor beta chains below was sequenced from the same sample in a study of blood T cells in healthy people across ages. With a J-beta primer mix and a sample-barcoded 5' primer, a second PCR ran 7 to 11 cycles. A single record per CDR3 protein comes from TCRdb applying MiXCR to the 5' RACE reads. Of about 1.4 million distinct CDR3 sequences in the sample, roughly 64% were seen once. The sample consisted of blood. These receptors were taken from a man aged 18 to 35 in good health.

This clonotype appeared a single time. V gene TRBV15 combines with J gene TRBJ2-7; weak D call: TRBD2 (5 bases). Germline V gives CDR1 LNHNV, CDR2 YYDKDF (reference sequence). There are 17 residues in the CDR3. The germline V and J ends were trimmed by 0 bases and 0 bases, with 15 bases remaining between them. The CDR3 loop reads CATSRDRAGRPSYEQYF. DNA for the CDR3: TGTGCCACCAGCAGAGATCGGGCGGGCAGGCCCTCCTACGAGCAGTACTTC.

The chain recombines TRBV7-9 with TRBJ2-5, with D unresolved. The end of the DNA aligns better with TRBJ2-7, so the J call may be wrong. The germline gives CDR1 SEHNR, CDR2 FQNEAQ (reference sequence). The CDR3 loop spans 13 amino acids. CDR3 sequence: CASSPGEHYEQYF. The CDR3 DNA reads TGTGCCAGCAGCCCAGGTGAGCACTACGAGCAGTACTTC.

V is TRBV21-1 and J is TRBJ2-3; the D call TRBD1 from the table was never checked on the DNA. TRBV21-1 is reported as a pseudogene. The CDR3 covers 17 residues. The CDR3 coding sequence is TGTGCCAGCAACCTGAGGGGCAGGTACCTAAGCACAGATACGCAGTATTTT. Translated: CASNLRGRYLSTDTQYF.

V is TRBV4-3 and J is TRBJ2-5; D is unclear. The DNA end is a closer match to TRBJ2-7, so the J assignment may be wrong. This CDR3 region has 14 residues. In germline, CDR1 is LGHNA, CDR2 YSLEER. CDR3 region: CASSQERVRYEQYF. Written as DNA, the CDR3 is TGCGCCAGCAGCCAAGAACGGGTTAGGTACGAGCAGTACTTC.

J is TRBJ1-4 and V is TRBV3-1, with 8 bases that match TRBD1. This CDR3 region has 15 residues. V lost 0 bases and J lost 5; bases outside the gene matches: 2. CDR1 is LGHDT, CDR2 YNNKEL, per germline (reference sequence). The CDR3 here is CASSQEGQGNEKLFF. The CDR3 DNA reads TGTGCCAGCAGCCAAGAAGGACAGGGAAATGAAAAACTGTTTTTT.

In its sample, this clonotype was seen a few times. V usage is TRBV20-1 and J usage is TRBJ1-5; perhaps TRBD1 as D (5 bases). Trimming pared 6 bases from V and 4 bases from J, leaving 16 bases between. CDR1 is DFQATT and CDR2 is SNEGSKA in the germline V gene (reference sequence). This CDR3 contains 14 residues. The CDR3 spells CSARDPAGNQPQHF. DNA of the CDR3: TGCAGTGCCCGGGACCCCGCGGGAAATCAGCCCCAGCATTTT.

The chain employs TRBV28 and TRBJ2-5, with TRBD1 matching over 9 bases. The germline V gene encodes CDR1 MDHEN and CDR2 SYDVKM. The CDR3 is 14 amino acids. With V trimmed by 10 bases and J by 5 bases, 11 bases remained unmatched. DNA of the CDR3: TGTGCCACCAGAATACAGGGGGCTGGGGAGACCCAGTACTTC. It codes for CATRIQGAGETQYF. Together with reference TRBV28 and TRBJ2-5, the CDR3 gives the full variable domain: DVKVTQSSRYLVKRTGEKVFLECVQDMDHENMFWYRQDPGLGLRLIYFSYDVKMKEKGDIPEGYSVSREKKERFSLILESASTNQTSMYLCATRIQGAGETQYFGPGTRLLVL.